One sample yielded the 13 T cell receptor beta chains listed below, sequenced in a study of T cells expressing NK-cell markers (TCRdb year 2020). Receptors were amplified or captured by 5' RACE. Sequencing instrument: Illumina HiSeq 2000. Reads reprocessed by TCRdb are summarized as one entry per CDR3 protein sequence, and DNA is absent. The table held for this sample gives roughly 450,000 distinct CDR3 sequences. About 1.5% of the sample is taken by the ten largest. Sequencing was done on a sample of blood T cells: a sorted CD56 or NKG2C T cell subset, CD4+ or CD8+ T cells, or bulk PBMC T cells (not recorded which). The receptors stem from a woman aged 45-65 years in good health. Donor details come from another sample of the same person, matched by shared clones.

This chain connects TRBV7-9 to TRBJ2-3; no DNA is available, so the TRBD2 call from TCRdb remains unchecked. The CDR3 loop spans 14 amino acids. Germline CDR1 SEHNR, CDR2 FQNEAQ (reference sequence). The chain's CDR3 is CASSKDSQKGTQYF.

The rearrangement joins TRBV2 to TRBJ2-1; the D call from TCRdb, TRBD2, cannot be confirmed without DNA. The CDR3 extends over 18 amino acids. From germline, CDR1 is SNHLY and CDR2 FYNNEI. CDR3 amino acids: CASSEAGLAGSSYNEQFF. The full variable domain, its missing parts supplied by reference TRBV2 and TRBJ2-1, is EPEVTQTPSHQVTQMGQEVILRCVPISNHLYFYWYRQILGQKVEFLVSFYNNEISEKSEIFDDQFSVERPDGSNFTLKIRSTKLEDSAMYFCASSEAGLAGSSYNEQFFGPGTRLTVL.

The genes are TRBV25-1 and TRBJ2-1; there is no DNA to check the TCRdb D call of TRBD1. The CDR3 length is 17 residues. Germline CDR1 reads MGHDK; CDR2 reads SYGVNS. CDR3 sequence: CASSEGRHPGANNEQFF.

The chain combines TRBV10-2 with TRBJ2-3; TCRdb gives TRBD2 as the D gene, but with no DNA this cannot be confirmed. Germline CDR1 is WSHSY and CDR2 is SAAADI. The CDR3 is 14 residues long. This chain's CDR3 is CASGDWEEGNTQYF.

The chain carries TRBV18 and TRBJ2-3; TCRdb outputs TRBD1, but without DNA this stays unchecked. The CDR3 contains 13 residues. Germline loops: CDR1 KGHSH, CDR2 LQKENI. CDR3 protein: CASSPRQGDTQYF.

The chain recombines TRBV20-1 with TRBJ2-1; TCRdb's D gene call, TRBD2, goes unchecked for lack of DNA. The CDR3 is 14 residues long. Germline V gives CDR1 DFQATT, CDR2 SNEGSKA (reference sequence). CDR3 sequence reads: CSAGSGRAGGEQFF.

V is TRBV10-3 and J is TRBJ1-2; TCRdb lists TRBD1, though no DNA is available to test this call. In germline, CDR1 is ENHRY, CDR2 SYGVKD. This CDR3 has 15 residues. The CDR3 loop reads CATRLGQGARRGYTF.

This chain uses TRBV4-1 with TRBJ1-4. Germline CDR1 reads MGHRA; CDR2 reads YSYEKL. The CDR3 sequence is 12 residues long. CDR3 sequence: CASSQDQDSLFF.

The J gene is TRBJ2-3, the V gene TRBV20-1; there is no DNA to check the TCRdb D call of TRBD2. Germline CDR1 reads DFQATT; CDR2 reads SNEGSKA (reference sequence). The CDR3 has 17 residues. CDR3: CSASPTSGRALADTQYF.

This chain joins TRBV7-6 and TRBJ2-4. The CDR3 loop spans 13 amino acids. Per germline, CDR1 SGHVS and CDR2 FNYEAQ. CDR3 sequence reads: CASSLNVGNIQYF.

The gene calls are TRBV7-9 and TRBJ2-1; checking the TCRdb D call of TRBD2 is not possible without DNA. The CDR3 runs 14 residues. Looked up from germline, CDR1 is SEHNR and CDR2 is FQNEAQ (reference sequence). The CDR3 region is CASNLAGGENEQFF.

The chain carries TRBV27 and TRBJ2-2; absent DNA, TCRdb's TRBD1 call cannot be checked. Germline V lookup: CDR1 MNHEY, CDR2 SMNVEV (reference sequence). The CDR3 totals 16 residues. This chain's CDR3 is CASRDRGRVKTGELFF.

The rearrangement joins TRBV7-2 to TRBJ2-1; the TCRdb call, TRBD2, lacks DNA for checking. The CDR3 sequence is 17 residues long. From germline, CDR1 is SGHTA and CDR2 FQGNSA. Here the CDR3 reads CASSQTSGRASYNEQFF.